One and the same sample provided the 22 T cell receptor beta chains below, sequenced in a study of blood T cell repertoires in COVID-19. Using immunoSEQ multiplex PCR, the repertoire was profiled, and TCRdb retains in-frame clones only, with some absent. The repertoire includes 45,000 to 50,000 clones, around 86% of them detected once, and 7.4% sits in the top ten. Sample: peripheral blood. The source is a man in his sixties with active COVID-19.

V is TRBV5-5 and J is TRBJ2-3, with D maybe TRBD1 (6 bases). Germline V lookup: CDR1 SGHKS, CDR2 YYEKEE (reference sequence). CDR3 length: 15 amino acids. Trimming took off 3 bases at V and 3 bases at J, with 14 bases between the two ends. The CDR3 sequence is CASSSRGQWTDTQYF. The DNA of the CDR3 is TGTGCCAGCAGCTCTCGAGGACAGTGGACAGATACGCAGTATTTT. Full variable domain (outside the CDR3, taken from reference TRBV5-5 and TRBJ2-3): DAGVTQSPTHLIKTRGQQVTLRCSPISGHKSVSWYQQVLGQGPQFIFQYYEKEERGRGNFPDRFSARQFPNYSSELNVNALLLGDSALYLCASSSRGQWTDTQYFGPGTRLTVL.

The chain carries TRBV7-6 and TRBJ2-7; 8 bases fit TRBD2. V was clipped by 5 bases and J by 6 bases; unmatched bases: 9. This CDR3 is built from 14 residues. The germline V gene encodes CDR1 SGHVS and CDR2 FNYEAQ. This CDR3 reads CASSTAGEVGEQYF. In nucleotides, the CDR3 is TGTGCCAGCAGCACAGCGGGAGAGGTCGGCGAGCAGTACTTC.

The chain employs TRBV27 and TRBJ2-1; D is perhaps TRBD2 (6 bases). Looked up from germline, CDR1 is MNHEY and CDR2 is SMNVEV (reference sequence). The CDR3 contains 16 residues. The V end lost 5 bases, the J end lost 0 bases, and 14 bases lay between the germline ends. In DNA form, the CDR3 reads TGTGCCAGCAGTCCCGGACTAATCCGCTCCTACAATGAGCAGTTCTTC. This gives the protein CASSPGLIRSYNEQFF.

The chain joins TRBV5-1 to TRBJ1-6; no reliable D call. V lost 2 bases to trimming and J lost 10 bases, with 10 bases between them. Germline loops: CDR1 SGHRS, CDR2 YFSETQ. The CDR3 extends over 13 amino acids. The CDR3 DNA reads TGCGCCAGCAGCTTCGCAGAAAAATCACCCCTCCACTTT. Protein sequence: CASSFAEKSPLHF.

The V call is TRBV27, the J call TRBJ1-2; 7 bases agree with TRBD1. From germline, CDR1 is MNHEY and CDR2 SMNVEV (reference sequence). With 4 bases clipped from V and 4 bases from J, the junction kept 6 bases outside the gene matches. The CDR3 runs to 14 residues. The CDR3 protein is CASSSTGISYGYTF. The CDR3 DNA sequence: TGTGCCAGCAGTTCGACAGGGATCAGCTATGGCTACACCTTC.

The gene calls are TRBV7-2 and TRBJ2-6, with D maybe TRBD2 (5 bases). Between the trimmed V and J ends, which lost 8 bases and 2 bases, there was a span of 13 bases. Germline V gene data show CDR1 as SGHTA and CDR2 as FQGNSA. The CDR3 consists of 15 residues. CDR3 region: CASQSRAAGANVLTF. CDR3 DNA: TGTGCCAGCCAGTCGCGGGCTGCTGGGGCCAACGTCCTGACTTTC.

The J gene is TRBJ2-6, the V gene TRBV18; 7 bases line up with TRBD1. The length of the CDR3 is 15 residues. J lost 2 bases, V lost 5 bases, and 3 bases had no gene match. CDR1 KGHSH and CDR2 LQKENI come from the germline V gene. CDR3 sequence: CASSSTGTGANVLTF. The CDR3 DNA follows: TGTGCCAGCTCATCGACAGGGACTGGGGCCAACGTCCTGACTTTC.

The V and J genes are TRBV24-1 and TRBJ2-3; TRBD1 agrees at 7 bases. The V segment lost 3 bases and the J segment 1 base; nucleotides outside the gene matches: 3. In germline, CDR1 is KGHDR, CDR2 SFDVKD. CDR3 size: 15 residues. CDR3 residues: CATSDRGQGTDTQYF. The CDR3 coding sequence is TGTGCCACCAGTGATCGTGGACAGGGCACAGATACGCAGTATTTT.

The chain links TRBV28 to TRBJ2-7; perhaps TRBD1 as D (5 bases). This CDR3 is 15 amino acids long. Germline CDR1 is MDHEN and CDR2 is SYDVKM. V was shortened by 5 bases and J by 2 bases, with 16 bases between the two germline ends. The CDR3, as DNA: TGTGCCAGCAGTCCCACTGGGGCAGCCGCCTACGAGCAGTACTTC. It is translated as CASSPTGAAAYEQYF. Full variable domain (outside the CDR3, taken from reference TRBV28 and TRBJ2-7): DVKVTQSSRYLVKRTGEKVFLECVQDMDHENMFWYRQDPGLGLRLIYFSYDVKMKEKGDIPEGYSVSREKKERFSLILESASTNQTSMYLCASSPTGAAAYEQYFGPGTRLTVT.

This chain connects TRBV13 to TRBJ2-7; 9 bases are a match to TRBD2. The V gene end was trimmed by 5 bases and the J gene end by 2 bases; junction bases not matched to a gene: 4. The CDR3 sequence is 14 residues long. Germline CDR1 reads PRHDT; CDR2 reads FYEKMQ (reference sequence). In nucleotides, the CDR3 is TGTGCCAGCAGCCCTAGCGGGACGACCTACGAGCAGTACTTC. It is translated as CASSPSGTTYEQYF.

V is TRBV4-1 and J is TRBJ2-7, with 12 bases matching TRBD2. This CDR3 has 15 amino acids. The germline CDR1 and CDR2 sequences are MGHRA and YSYEKL. J gave up 1 base and V 5 bases, and 3 bases lay outside the gene matches. The CDR3 bases are TGCGCCAGCAGCGTGACTAGCGGGAGTTCCTACGAGCAGTACTTC. It codes for CASSVTSGSSYEQYF.

This chain links TRBV5-1 with TRBJ2-6; 12 bases fit TRBD1. From germline, CDR1 is SGHRS and CDR2 YFSETQ. V shed 4 bases, J shed 0 bases, and the junction held 11 bases outside the gene matches. This CDR3 region has 20 residues. The CDR3 loop reads CASSATGQGALRSGANVLTF. The DNA for the CDR3 is TGCGCCAGCAGCGCGACGGGACAGGGGGCCCTCCGCTCTGGGGCCAACGTCCTGACTTTC. Full variable domain (missing parts from reference TRBV5-1 and TRBJ2-6): KAGVTQTPRYLIKTRGQQVTLSCSPISGHRSVSWYQQTPGQGLQFLFEYFSETQRNKGNFPGRFSGRQFSNSRSEMNVSTLELGDSALYLCASSATGQGALRSGANVLTFGAGSRLTVL.

The chain couples TRBV6-5 to TRBJ2-7; 8 bases fit TRBD1. The trim removed 2 bases at V and 6 bases at J, leaving 12 bases unmatched. Germline V gene data show CDR1 as MNHEY and CDR2 as SVGAGI. The CDR3 runs 16 residues. CDR3 coding DNA: TGTGCCAGCAGTTACGCCCGGGGGACAGGCCGGACCGAGCAGTACTTC. This sequence encodes CASSYARGTGRTEQYF.

The chain combines TRBV6-6 with TRBJ1-4; a possible D gene is TRBD1 (6 bases). Germline loops: CDR1 MNHNY, CDR2 SVGAGI (reference sequence). The CDR3 runs to 13 residues. V was shortened by 11 bases and J by 0 bases, with 10 bases between the two germline ends. The CDR3 region has the DNA TGTGCCGGGGGGGGCGCAACTAATGAAAAACTGTTTTTT. It encodes CAGGGATNEKLFF.

The rearrangement joins TRBV2 to TRBJ2-1, with 13 bases matching TRBD2. The junction had 22 bases not matched to a gene; V was cut back by 6 bases and J by 14 bases. Germline assignment: CDR1 SNHLY and CDR2 FYNNEI. The CDR3 runs 18 residues. The CDR3 protein is CASRYFRTSGGEIRFEFF. Written as DNA, the CDR3 is TGTGCCAGCAGATACTTTCGGACTAGCGGGGGAGAAATCCGGTTTGAGTTCTTC.

V usage is TRBV30 and J usage is TRBJ2-7, with D possibly matching TRBD1 (5 bases). CDR3 length equals 12 residues. Germline CDR1 and CDR2: GTSNPN and SVGIG (reference sequence). Trimming cost V 4 bases and J 7 bases, with 14 bases left between them. The CDR3 region has the DNA TGTGCCTGGACCGACAGCTTGGGGGAGCAGTACTTC. It encodes CAWTDSLGEQYF.

This clone occurred a few times. The chain has TRBV5-6 and TRBJ2-2, with D possibly TRBD2 on 7 matching bases. CDR1 and CDR2 (germline): SGHDT, YYEEEE. Trimming took off 1 base at V and 6 bases at J, with 19 bases between the two ends. The CDR3 is 17 amino acids. The chain's CDR3 is CASSLPITGGLAGELFF. In nucleotides, the CDR3 is TGTGCCAGCAGCTTGCCTATAACGGGGGGCCTAGCCGGGGAGCTGTTTTTT.

The rearrangement joins TRBV9 to TRBJ2-1; the match to TRBD1 covers 11 bases. With 4 bases clipped from V and 3 bases from J, the junction kept 3 bases outside the gene matches. Germline lookup yields CDR1 SGDLS and CDR2 YYNGEE. The CDR3 is made up of 15 amino acids. The CDR3 region is CASSPGTGGYNEQFF. In DNA, the CDR3 is TGTGCCAGCAGCCCAGGGACAGGGGGCTACAATGAGCAGTTCTTC.

This chain joins TRBV6-2 or TRBV6-3 and TRBJ2-1; possibly TRBD2 for D (5 bases). The germline V gene has CDR1 MNHEY and CDR2 SVGEGT. V dropped 7 bases and J dropped 4 bases, with 11 bases sitting between them. This CDR3 has 13 residues. The CDR3 is CASTPPGYNEQFF. The DNA for the CDR3 is TGTGCCAGCACCCCCCCGGGGTACAATGAGCAGTTCTTC.

This clone came up once. CDR3 sequence: CASSRGQGAGETQYF. CDR3 bases: TGTGCCAGCTCACGGGGACAGGGGGCAGGAGAGACCCAGTACTTC. The chain uses TRBV18 and TRBJ2-5; the match to TRBD1 covers 12 bases. After removal of 4 bases from V and 4 bases from J, the junction contained 4 bases not matched to a gene. The length of the CDR3 is 15 residues. Germline V gene lookup returns CDR1 KGHSH and CDR2 LQKENI.

This chain connects TRBV10-3 to TRBJ2-1; TRBD1 aligns across 11 bases. The CDR3 covers 15 residues. V trimming: 4 bases; J trimming: 7 bases; junction bases outside the gene matches: 6. Per germline, CDR1 ENHRY and CDR2 SYGVKD. The CDR3 here is CAISGRTGGRNEQFF. Written as DNA, the CDR3 is TGTGCCATCAGTGGCCGGACAGGGGGCAGGAATGAGCAGTTCTTC.

This chain links TRBV28 with TRBJ1-2; D not certain. V was trimmed by 2 bases and J by 5 bases, leaving 12 bases between them. Germline CDR1 is MDHEN and CDR2 is SYDVKM. This CDR3 comprises 14 residues. The CDR3 is CASSLRSADYGYTF. CDR3 nucleotide sequence: TGTGCCAGCAGTTTAAGGTCAGCGGATTATGGCTACACCTTC.